This T cell receptor beta chain originates from a study of blood T cell repertoires in COVID-19 (dated by TCRdb to the early 2020s). Concerning the study at large: The collaborator samples originated in the United States, Italy and Spain and spanned the acute and convalescent phases of COVID-19. The material from the prospective study consisted of cDNA or gDNA derived from T cells, B-cell-depleted T cells, or PBMCs. Subjects who had been exposed to COVID-19, were actively infected with it, or had recovered from it provided the deeply sampled blood TCRbeta repertoires that made up the dataset. The repertoires were released in a freely available public database intended as a resource for research on the immune response to SARS-CoV-2. The samples were drawn from two sources: the first 160 participants of the ongoing ImmuneRACE study, and 1,000 to 1,500 subjects contributed by 6 global collaborators. The sample metadata nearly always contained a de-identified subject ID, COVID-19 status, age in years and sex. Where available, HLA class I and class II types were taken from metadata supplied by the sample provider and were not determined by assay-based typing. On the study overall, not on this receptor specifically: The quantity of clinical and demographic metadata differed by source and by participant and was supplied without curation.

TCRbeta CDR3 regions were amplified from genomic DNA using the immunoSEQ Assay, a bias-controlled multiplex PCR. The authors' pipeline ran thus. Nucleated cell counts per sample were estimated from amplification of reference gene primers within the assay. To quantify the absolute abundance of each unique TCRbeta CDR3 rearrangement, sequence reads were collapsed and filtered. For each sample, productive Simpson clonality was calculated by taking the square root of Simpson's diversity index across productive rearrangements. The table was pulled from immuneACCESS by TCRdb, which kept in-frame rearrangements only. Such tables lose some clones; where checked, under half of the loss comes from unresolved V genes, and the rest has no known cause. The DNA gave D and trimming, while V, J and clone size come from that table. Here the sample has 200,000 to 250,000 clones; less than 90% occur a single time. About 2.5% of the sample comes from the top ten.

About this clone: This clone's antigen is unknown. No quality values exist for individual bases; no much larger clone is one base distant.

Compared with germline, V lacks 11 bases and J lacks 0 bases; bases without a gene match: 7. CDR1 and CDR2 (SNHLY, FYNNEI) derive from the germline V gene. The CDR3 goes from the cysteine to the phenylalanine over 15 residues. Only CDR3 DNA remains: 45 bases, in frame from the first base. Each collaborating institution followed its own protocols to collect whole blood in K2EDTA tubes. For TCRbeta analysis, collaborators shipped samples in one of three forms: frozen whole blood, isolated PBMCs, or DNA extracted from either of those sample types. Sequencing was performed on peripheral blood. This sequence was found in a woman aged 70-85 years with active or convalescent COVID-19. The rearrangement joined TRBV2 to TRBJ1-3; TRBD1 lines up with 10 middle nucleotides. The DNA sequence follows: TGTGCCGGGCAGACAGGGGGCGCCTCTGGAAACACCATATATTTT. This is translated as CAGQTGGASGNTIYF.